The rows below give T cell receptor beta chains drawn from one sample of a study of blood T cell repertoires in COVID-19. Data came from immunoSEQ multiplex PCR; TCRdb stores just in-frame clones and leaves some out. This table has about 64,000 clones, roughly 84% appearing once. Input material: peripheral blood. The source of these receptors is a man in his 70s with acute or convalescent COVID-19. The CDR3 runs from the conserved cysteine through the conserved F or W. The order of the fields is CDR3 length, V gene, J gene, clone size, CDR3 protein. Not all rows give a size; the values are once, few, many and, for expanded clones, a class.

length: 15
V: TRBV27
J: TRBJ1-6
size: -
CDR3: CASSQGRGYNSPLHF

length: 14
V: TRBV6-5
J: TRBJ2-6
size: -
CDR3: CASSRDTPANVLTF

length: 11
V: TRBV6-6
J: TRBJ1-2
size: once
CDR3: CASSLGRVFTF

length: 15
V: TRBV14
J: TRBJ2-7
size: -
CDR3: CASSQGPYSPYEQYF

length: 13
V: TRBV7-3
J: TRBJ1-1
size: few
CDR3: CASSLVANTEAFF

length: 15
V: TRBV30
J: TRBJ2-6
size: -
CDR3: CAWSVDTSGANVLTF

length: 15
V: TRBV5-1
J: TRBJ2-3
size: -
CDR3: CASSLGRGGTDTQYF

length: 15
V: TRBV7-6
J: TRBJ1-1
size: once
CDR3: CASSSLTGDFTEAFF

length: 13
V: TRBV2
J: TRBJ1-2
size: -
CDR3: CASRLGQGYGYTF

length: 16
V: TRBV5-1
J: TRBJ2-1
size: -
CDR3: CASSLAATGGPGEQFF

length: 16
V: TRBV7-2
J: TRBJ2-3
size: -
CDR3: CASSLKAGGITDTQYF

length: 15
V: TRBV27
J: TRBJ1-1
size: -
CDR3: CASSRGAGKYTEAFF

length: 13
V: TRBV27
J: TRBJ1-5
size: -
CDR3: CASGTGGDQPQHF

length: 13
V: TRBV14
J: TRBJ2-7
size: once
CDR3: CASSHPFSYEQYF

length: 15
V: TRBV18
J: TRBJ1-1
size: once
CDR3: CASSPLVGRRTEAFF

length: 15
V: TRBV18
J: TRBJ2-4
size: -
CDR3: CASSPQETVKNIQYF

length: 15
V: TRBV5-4
J: TRBJ2-1
size: few
CDR3: CASSAGGTSRNEQFF

length: 14
V: TRBV9
J: TRBJ1-5
size: -
CDR3: CASSQEGGNQPQHF

length: 15
V: TRBV6-2/TRBV6-3
J: TRBJ2-5
size: once
CDR3: CASSPRTAYGETQYF

length: 15
V: TRBV5-6
J: TRBJ1-1
size: once
CDR3: CASSVRGYGNTEAFF

length: 14
V: TRBV6-5
J: TRBJ2-1
size: -
CDR3: CASRSWTSYNEQFF

length: 15
V: TRBV5-5
J: TRBJ2-1
size: -
CDR3: CASSGQGAVYNEQFF

length: 11
V: TRBV28
J: TRBJ1-1
size: -
CDR3: CASSLHSEAFF

length: 11
V: TRBV5-1
J: TRBJ2-7
size: -
CDR3: CASGSDREQYF

length: 14
V: TRBV15
J: TRBJ2-7
size: -
CDR3: CATRDGGGGYEQYF

length: 16
V: TRBV4-1
J: TRBJ2-5
size: once
CDR3: CASSPRGSGGEETQYF

length: 15
V: TRBV4-1
J: TRBJ1-1
size: -
CDR3: CASSQDPGGSPEAFF

length: 15
V: TRBV9
J: TRBJ2-3
size: -
CDR3: CASSVGQRRTDTQYF

length: 16
V: TRBV4-1
J: TRBJ1-6
size: -
CDR3: CASSQGGGLNNSPLHF

length: 11
V: TRBV30
J: TRBJ2-7
size: -
CDR3: CAWKREYEQYF

length: 16
V: TRBV3-1/TRBV3-2
J: TRBJ2-2
size: -
CDR3: CASSPGVGRGPGELFF

length: 14
V: TRBV5-4
J: TRBJ1-2
size: -
CDR3: CASSSLTGGYGYTF

length: 14
V: TRBV2
J: TRBJ1-2
size: -
CDR3: CASSLTGLWDGYTF

length: 16
V: TRBV7-9
J: TRBJ2-5
size: -
CDR3: CASSPRGNLFQETQYF

length: 14
V: TRBV7-2
J: TRBJ1-2
size: once
CDR3: CASSLGQGARGYTF

length: 11
V: TRBV5-1
J: TRBJ2-1
size: -
CDR3: CASTAVGEQFF

length: 12
V: TRBV6-5
J: TRBJ1-1
size: few
CDR3: CASQGTNTEAFF

length: 13
V: TRBV9
J: TRBJ2-2
size: few
CDR3: CASSIQGYGELFF

length: 15
V: TRBV4-2
J: TRBJ2-7
size: -
CDR3: CASSQGGGTGYEQYF

length: 12
V: TRBV30
J: TRBJ1-4
size: once
CDR3: CAWSVQSEKLFF

length: 13
V: TRBV7-8
J: TRBJ1-5
size: once
CDR3: CASSKDRDQPQHF

length: 14
V: TRBV19
J: TRBJ1-1
size: -
CDR3: CASRDRGESPEAFF

length: 17
V: TRBV10-1
J: TRBJ2-7
size: -
CDR3: CASTPGSGDDKRYEQYF

length: 14
V: TRBV19
J: TRBJ1-5
size: once
CDR3: CASSPQRGGQPQHF

length: 13
V: TRBV5-1
J: TRBJ1-4
size: few
CDR3: CASSLSGREKLFF

length: 14
V: TRBV2
J: TRBJ2-7
size: once
CDR3: CASSVTGGGYEQYF

length: 15
V: TRBV29-1
J: TRBJ1-2
size: once
CDR3: CSVEQGARANYGYTF

length: 13
V: TRBV7-2
J: TRBJ1-3
size: -
CDR3: CASTEGQGNTIYF

length: 15
V: TRBV19
J: TRBJ2-2
size: -
CDR3: CASNQPLAGTGELFF

length: 12
V: TRBV7-2
J: TRBJ2-7
size: once
CDR3: CASSLSSYEQYF

length: 15
V: TRBV18
J: TRBJ1-6
size: few
CDR3: CASSVDSAYNSPLHF

length: 12
V: TRBV27
J: TRBJ1-2
size: -
CDR3: CASSSGPGGYTF

length: 21
V: TRBV5-1
J: TRBJ2-5
size: once
CDR3: CASSPGPQGTGLRGGKETQYF

length: 20
V: TRBV18
J: TRBJ2-7
size: -
CDR3: CASSKGIQTSGGFSSYEQYF

length: 15
V: TRBV7-2
J: TRBJ1-1
size: -
CDR3: CASSLAPGRNTEAFF